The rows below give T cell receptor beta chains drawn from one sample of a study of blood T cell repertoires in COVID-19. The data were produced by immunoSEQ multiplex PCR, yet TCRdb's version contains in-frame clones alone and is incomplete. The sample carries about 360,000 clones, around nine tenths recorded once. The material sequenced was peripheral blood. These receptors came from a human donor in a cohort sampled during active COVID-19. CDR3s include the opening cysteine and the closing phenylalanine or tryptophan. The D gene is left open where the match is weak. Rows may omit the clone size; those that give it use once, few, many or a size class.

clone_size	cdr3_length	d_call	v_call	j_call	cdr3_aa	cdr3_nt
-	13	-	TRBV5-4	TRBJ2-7	CASSLGSRYEQYF	TGTGCCAGCAGCTTGGGCAGTCGCTACGAGCAGTACTTC
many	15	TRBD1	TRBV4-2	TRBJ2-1	CASSLTGESSNEQFF	TGTGCCAGCTCATTGACAGGGGAATCTTCCAATGAGCAGTTCTTC
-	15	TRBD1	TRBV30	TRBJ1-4	CAWGTQDRGVGKLFF	TGTGCCTGGGGAACTCAGGACAGGGGAGTAGGAAAACTGTTTTTT
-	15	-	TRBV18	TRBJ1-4	CASSPPEGRNEKLFF	TGTGCCAGCTCACCACCGGAGGGGCGTAATGAAAAACTGTTTTTT
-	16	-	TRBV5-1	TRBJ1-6	CASSGGPPGGVSTLHF	TGCGCCAGCAGCGGAGGGCCCCCCGGAGGGGTATCCACCCTCCACTTT
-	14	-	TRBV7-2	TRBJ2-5	CASSFDRGGETQYF	TGTGCCAGCAGCTTTGACAGGGGAGGGGAGACCCAGTACTTC
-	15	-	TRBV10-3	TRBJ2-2	CAISEPGLNTGELFF	TGTGCCATCAGTGAACCGGGACTTAACACCGGGGAGCTGTTTTTT
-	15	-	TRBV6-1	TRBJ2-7	CASSEARGHIGEQYF	TGTGCCAGCAGTGAAGCGCGGGGGCATATTGGCGAGCAGTACTTC
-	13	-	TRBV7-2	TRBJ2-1	CASSLDSYNEQFF	TGTGCCAGCAGCCTAGACTCTTACAATGAGCAGTTCTTC
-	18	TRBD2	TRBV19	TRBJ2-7	CASSRNRLAGASSYEQYF	TGTGCCAGTAGTAGAAATCGACTAGCGGGGGCCAGCTCCTACGAGCAGTACTTC
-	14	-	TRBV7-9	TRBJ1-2	CASNPDQGVGGYTF	TGTGCCAGCAATCCCGACCAAGGGGTGGGAGGCTACACCTTC
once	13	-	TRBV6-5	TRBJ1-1	CASSYSLGLEAFF	TGTGCCAGCAGTTACTCGCTGGGGCTTGAAGCTTTCTTT
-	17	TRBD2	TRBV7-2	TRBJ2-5	CASSSRVAGGSGETQYF	TGTGCCAGCAGTTCCCGGGTAGCGGGAGGGTCGGGGGAGACCCAGTACTTC
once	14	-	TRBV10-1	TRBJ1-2	CASSSTGPHYGYTF	TGCGCCAGCAGTTCTACAGGGCCTCACTATGGCTACACCTTC
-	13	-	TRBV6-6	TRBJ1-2	CASANKPPEGYTF	TGTGCCAGCGCAAATAAACCTCCGGAGGGCTACACCTTC
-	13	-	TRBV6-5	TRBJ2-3	CASSYLNTDTQYF	TGTGCCAGCAGTTACTTAAACACAGATACGCAGTATTTT
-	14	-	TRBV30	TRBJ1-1	CAWSVRGGNTEAFF	TGTGCCTGGAGTGTACGAGGGGGGAACACTGAAGCTTTCTTT
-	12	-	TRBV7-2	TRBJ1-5	CASSFTDQPQHF	TGTGCCAGCAGCTTTACAGATCAGCCCCAGCATTTT
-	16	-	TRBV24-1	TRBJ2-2	CATSDFSGHPRGELFF	TGTGCCACCAGTGATTTCTCGGGACACCCACGCGGGGAGCTGTTTTTT
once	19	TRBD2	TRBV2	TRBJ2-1	CASSHRGLAGKSSYNEQFF	TGTGCCAGCAGTCACAGGGGACTAGCGGGAAAGAGCTCCTACAATGAGCAGTTCTTC
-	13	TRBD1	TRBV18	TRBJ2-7	CASSPGQGNEQYF	TGTGCCAGCTCACCGGGACAGGGTAACGAGCAGTACTTC
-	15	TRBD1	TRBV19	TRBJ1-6	CASSSRDRVYSPLHF	TGTGCCAGTAGCTCCCGGGACAGGGTTTATTCACCCCTCCACTTT
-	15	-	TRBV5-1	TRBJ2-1	CASSPGISSYNEQFF	TGCGCCAGCAGCCCCGGGATTAGCTCCTACAATGAGCAGTTCTTC
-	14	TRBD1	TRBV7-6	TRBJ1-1	CASSSSATGAEAFF	TGTGCCAGCAGCTCCAGTGCGACAGGGGCTGAAGCTTTCTTT
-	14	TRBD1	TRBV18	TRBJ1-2	CASSPRQGDYGYTF	TGTGCCAGCTCACCGAGACAGGGGGACTATGGCTACACCTTC
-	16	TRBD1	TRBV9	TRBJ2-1	CASSVVPGPGGNEQFF	TGTGCCAGCAGCGTAGTCCCGGGCCCAGGGGGCAATGAGCAGTTCTTC
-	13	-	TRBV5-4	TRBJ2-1	CASSSGKNNEQFF	TGTGCCAGCAGCTCGGGGAAAAACAATGAGCAGTTCTTC
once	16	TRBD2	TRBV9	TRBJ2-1	CASSGGTSGGAGEQFF	TGTGCCAGCAGCGGAGGGACTAGCGGGGGGGCAGGTGAGCAGTTCTTC
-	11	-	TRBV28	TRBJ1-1	CASSSSQEAFF	TGTGCCAGCAGTTCCTCGCAGGAAGCTTTCTTT
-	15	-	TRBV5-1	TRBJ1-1	CASSLPGVGGSEAFF	TGCGCCAGCAGCCTACCAGGGGTAGGCGGGAGTGAAGCTTTCTTT
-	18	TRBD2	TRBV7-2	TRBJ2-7	CASSLNSGGAGGIHEQYF	TGTGCCAGCAGCTTGAATAGCGGGGGGGCCGGCGGCATCCACGAGCAGTACTTC
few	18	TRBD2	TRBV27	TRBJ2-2	CASSKGLAGDFNTGELFF	TGTGCCAGCAGTAAGGGACTAGCGGGGGATTTTAACACCGGGGAGCTGTTTTTT
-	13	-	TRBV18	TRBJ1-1	CASSPGQNTEAFF	TGTGCCAGCTCACCAGGGCAGAACACTGAAGCTTTCTTT
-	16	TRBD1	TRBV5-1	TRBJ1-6	CASSSGQGRYNSPLHF	TGCGCCAGCAGCTCGGGACAGGGAAGATATAATTCACCCCTCCACTTT
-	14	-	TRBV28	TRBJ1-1	CASIFTEGRTEAFF	TGTGCCAGCATATTCACCGAAGGGAGGACTGAAGCTTTCTTT
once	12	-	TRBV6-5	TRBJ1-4	CASRGLWEKLFF	TGTGCCAGCAGGGGACTGTGGGAAAAACTGTTTTTT
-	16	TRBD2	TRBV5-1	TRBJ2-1	CASSSNLAGEYNEQFF	TGCGCCAGCAGCTCAAATCTAGCGGGGGAATACAATGAGCAGTTCTTC
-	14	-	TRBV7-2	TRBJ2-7	CASSLVPRGYEQYF	TGTGCCAGCAGCTTAGTCCCTAGGGGTTACGAGCAGTACTTC
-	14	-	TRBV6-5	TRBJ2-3	CASRDRGGGDTQYF	TGTGCCAGCAGAGACAGGGGAGGGGGAGATACGCAGTATTTT
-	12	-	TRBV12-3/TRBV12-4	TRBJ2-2	CASTANTGELFF	TGTGCCAGCACCGCGAACACCGGGGAGCTGTTTTTT
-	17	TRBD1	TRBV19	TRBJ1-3	CASSIEAGQPSGNTIYF	TGTGCCAGTAGTATAGAGGCGGGACAGCCCTCTGGAAACACCATATATTTT
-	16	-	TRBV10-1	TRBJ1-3	CASSPGHRNSGNTIYF	TGCGCCAGCTCGCCGGGACACAGAAACTCTGGAAACACCATATATTTT
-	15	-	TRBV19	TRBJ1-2	CASSIDLGTGEASTF	TGTGCCAGTAGTATAGATCTGGGAACAGGTGAGGCCTCCACCTTC
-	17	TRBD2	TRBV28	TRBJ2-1	CASSPPSGKPPKSEQFF	TGTGCCAGCAGCCCCCCTAGCGGGAAACCCCCCAAATCGGAGCAGTTCTTC
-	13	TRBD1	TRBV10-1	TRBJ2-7	CASSEGRGYEQYF	TGCGCCAGCAGTGAGGGCAGGGGGTACGAGCAGTACTTC
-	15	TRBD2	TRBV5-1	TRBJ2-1	CASSPTSGVKNEQFF	TGCGCCAGCAGCCCGACTAGCGGGGTTAAGAATGAGCAGTTCTTC
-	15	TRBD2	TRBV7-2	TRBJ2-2	CASSLTGGDTGELFF	TGTGCCAGCAGCTTGACGGGAGGGGACACCGGGGAGCTGTTTTTT
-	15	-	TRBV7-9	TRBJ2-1	CASTVGAETLNEQFF	TGTGCCAGCACCGTAGGAGCGGAGACCCTCAATGAGCAGTTCTTC
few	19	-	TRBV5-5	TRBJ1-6	CASSLVDTRWGYPNSPLHF	TGTGCCAGCAGCTTGGTGGACACTCGGTGGGGCTATCCGAATTCACCCCTCCACTTT
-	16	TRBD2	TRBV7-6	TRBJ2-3	CASSLRASGSTDTQYF	TGTGCCAGCAGCTTACGGGCTAGCGGGAGTACAGATACGCAGTATTTT
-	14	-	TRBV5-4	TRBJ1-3	CASSLLGEGNTIYF	TGTGCCAGCAGCTTGTTAGGGGAAGGAAACACCATATATTTT
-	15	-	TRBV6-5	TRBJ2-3	CAIRHTGPPIDTQYF	TGTGCCATCAGACACACAGGACCCCCAATAGATACGCAGTATTTT
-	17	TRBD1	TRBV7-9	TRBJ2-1	CASSASIPGQGAHEQFF	TGTGCCAGCAGCGCGTCTATCCCGGGACAGGGGGCCCATGAGCAGTTCTTC